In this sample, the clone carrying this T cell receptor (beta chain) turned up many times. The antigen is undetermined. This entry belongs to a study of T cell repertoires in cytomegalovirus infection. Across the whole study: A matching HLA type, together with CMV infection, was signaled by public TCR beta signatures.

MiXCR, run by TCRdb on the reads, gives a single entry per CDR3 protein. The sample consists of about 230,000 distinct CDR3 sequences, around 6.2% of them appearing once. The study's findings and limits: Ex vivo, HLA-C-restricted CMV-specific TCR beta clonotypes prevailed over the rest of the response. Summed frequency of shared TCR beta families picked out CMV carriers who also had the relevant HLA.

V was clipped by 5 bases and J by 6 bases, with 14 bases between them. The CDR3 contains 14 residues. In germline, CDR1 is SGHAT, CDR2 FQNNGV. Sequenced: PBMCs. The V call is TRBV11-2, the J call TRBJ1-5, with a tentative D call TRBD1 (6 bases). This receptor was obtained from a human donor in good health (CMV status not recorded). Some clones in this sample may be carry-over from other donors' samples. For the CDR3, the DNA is TGTGCCAGCAGCCCCTTGGGGGGGCCTCAGCCCCAGCATTTT. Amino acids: CASSPLGGPQPQHF.